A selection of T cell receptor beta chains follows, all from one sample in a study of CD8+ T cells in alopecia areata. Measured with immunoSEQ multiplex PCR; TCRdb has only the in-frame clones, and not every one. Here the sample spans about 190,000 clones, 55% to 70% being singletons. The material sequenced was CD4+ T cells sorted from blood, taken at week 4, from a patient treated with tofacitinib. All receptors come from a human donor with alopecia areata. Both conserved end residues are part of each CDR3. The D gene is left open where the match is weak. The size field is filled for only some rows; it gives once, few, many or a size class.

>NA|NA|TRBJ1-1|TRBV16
TGTGCCAGCAGCCGGTGGAGGGACACTGAAGCTTTCTTT
CASSRWRDTEAFF
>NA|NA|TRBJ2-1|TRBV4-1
TGCGCCAGCAGCCAATACAATGAGCAGTTCTTC
CASSQYNEQFF
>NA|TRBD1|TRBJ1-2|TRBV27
TGTGCCAGCAGTTTAATTAGTCGGACAGGGGGAAAGGGCTATGGCTACACCTTC
CASSLISRTGGKGYGYTF
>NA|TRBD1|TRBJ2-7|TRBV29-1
TGCAGCGCCCTCTCGGACAGGTTGTCCTACGAGCAGTACTTC
CSALSDRLSYEQYF
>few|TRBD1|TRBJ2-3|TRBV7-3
TGTGCCAACCGCCGAAGAGGGGGCGCAAATACGCAGTATTTT
CANRRRGGANTQYF
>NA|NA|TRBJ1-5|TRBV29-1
TGCAGCGCCGGGACCAATCAGCCCCAGCATTTT
CSAGTNQPQHF
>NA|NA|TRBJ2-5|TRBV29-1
TGCAGCGCCACTCAAGATAGGCTTCAAGAGACCCAGTACTTC
CSATQDRLQETQYF
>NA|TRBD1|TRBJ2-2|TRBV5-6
TGTGCCAGCAGCTTGAGGGGACAGGGGGCCGCCGGGGAGCTGTTTTTT
CASSLRGQGAAGELFF
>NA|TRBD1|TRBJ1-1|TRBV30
TGTGCCTGGAGTGTACGAGGTCAGGGGGCTGAAGCTTTCTTT
CAWSVRGQGAEAFF
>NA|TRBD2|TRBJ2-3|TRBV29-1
TGCAGCGCTGGGGGGACTAGTCCAGATACGCAGTATTTT
CSAGGTSPDTQYF